One and the same sample provided the 15 T cell receptor beta chains below, sequenced in a study of human thymus T cells. The method was immunoSEQ multiplex PCR; TCRdb's version includes in-frame clones alone and lacks a portion of them. The data contain more than 70,000 clones, 95% to 98% of them singletons. The thymus was resected at corrective cardiac surgery. What was sequenced was thymus tissue. The receptor source for this set is a boy less than two years old with a congenital heart defect but otherwise immunologically healthy.

The chain links TRBV14 to TRBJ2-2; 12 bases are a match to TRBD2. The CDR3 is 22 residues long. The V gene's germline CDR1 is SGHDN and CDR2 FVKESK. V was pared by 0 bases and J by 2 bases, with 16 bases of the junction left unmatched. CDR3 coding DNA: TGTGCCAGCAGCCAAGAGGTAACCGAACTAGCGGGGGGATCTAATAACACCGGGGAGCTGTTTTTT. Translating it yields CASSQEVTELAGGSNNTGELFF.

J is TRBJ2-5 and V is TRBV6-1; the D call may be TRBD1 or TRBD2 (6 bases each). The CDR3 contains 16 residues. V lost 0 bases and J 5 bases, leaving 16 bases between the germline ends. The germline CDR1 and CDR2 sequences are MNHNS and SASEGT. The CDR3 bases are TGTGCCAGCAGTGAAGCCTTCCAGACTAGGGGGGAGACCCAGTACTTC. The encoded protein is CASSEAFQTRGETQYF.

This chain joins TRBV30 and TRBJ2-7; no clear D. CDR1 and CDR2 (germline): GTSNPN, SVGIG (reference sequence). V was cut by 2 bases and J by 0 bases, with 14 bases left in between. The CDR3 sequence is 15 residues long. The chain's CDR3 is CAWSLPALSSYEQYF. DNA for the CDR3: TGTGCCTGGAGTTTGCCGGCCCTAAGCTCCTACGAGCAGTACTTC.

The chain is built from TRBV28 and TRBJ2-7; a possible D gene is TRBD2 (6 bases). Germline V lookup: CDR1 MDHEN, CDR2 SYDVKM. Trimming cost V 6 bases and J 2 bases, with 17 bases left between them. The CDR3 has 15 amino acids. CDR3 protein: CASRRGTSGPYEQYF. The CDR3, as DNA: TGTGCCAGCAGACGCGGGACTTCCGGTCCCTACGAGCAGTACTTC.

The V call is TRBV10-2, the J call TRBJ2-1, with 10 bases that match TRBD2. Germline CDR1 reads WSHSY; CDR2 reads SAAADI. Trimming cost V 4 bases and J 7 bases; bases outside gene matches: 16. The length of the CDR3 is 18 residues. The CDR3: CASSGFPPSGTSVNEQFF. For the CDR3, the DNA is TGCGCCAGCAGTGGGTTCCCACCATCCGGGACTAGCGTTAATGAGCAGTTCTTC.

The chain combines TRBV6-1 with TRBJ2-2; D is tentatively TRBD1 or TRBD2 (5 bases each). The germline gives CDR1 MNHNS, CDR2 SASEGT. The CDR3 covers 16 residues. V dropped 2 bases and J dropped 3 bases, with 13 bases sitting between them. The CDR3 DNA sequence: TGTGCCAGCAGTGAATGGGGACGGTGGTACACCGGGGAGCTGTTTTTT. Its protein product is CASSEWGRWYTGELFF.

The CDR3 here is CASSYPRLRWVSLRDEQYF. CDR3 in DNA: TGTGCCAGCAGTTACCCTAGGCTAAGGTGGGTCAGTTTAAGGGACGAGCAGTACTTC. The J gene is TRBJ2-7, the V gene TRBV28; D gene unclear. The germline V gene has CDR1 MDHEN and CDR2 SYDVKM. This CDR3 region has 19 residues. V lost 4 bases, J lost 5 bases, and 30 bases lay in between.

The rearrangement joins TRBV29-1 to TRBJ2-1; 14 bases map to TRBD2. This CDR3 region has 21 residues. The germline V gene has CDR1 SQVTM and CDR2 ANQGSEA. Germline trimming cut 6 bases from V and 7 bases from J; bases unmatched to any gene: 26. The CDR3 nucleotides read TGCAGCGTCGGTACAGGGCCTCCGACTAGCGGGAGGGCCATTTCGGGGAATGAGCAGTTCTTC. Residues: CSVGTGPPTSGRAISGNEQFF.

V usage is TRBV27 and J usage is TRBJ2-1; weak D call: TRBD2 (6 bases). V was cut by 0 bases and J by 8 bases, with 11 bases left in between. The germline V gene has CDR1 MNHEY and CDR2 SMNVEV (reference sequence). The length of the CDR3 is 14 residues. CDR3 region: CASSLSAGLYEQFF. The DNA of the CDR3 is TGTGCCAGCAGTTTATCAGCGGGCCTCTATGAGCAGTTCTTC.

This clone was recorded only once. This chain joins TRBV6-1 and TRBJ1-6, with D maybe TRBD1 (5 bases). Trimming stripped 4 bases from V and 0 bases from J, with 19 bases between. Germline-derived CDR1 and CDR2 are MNHNS and SASEGT. There are 19 residues in the CDR3. The CDR3 DNA reads TGTGCCAGCAGTGCCGACAGAGCGACCTCGAGCTCCTATAATTCACCCCTCCACTTT. Protein product: CASSADRATSSSYNSPLHF.

This chain connects TRBV7-2 to TRBJ2-1, with 7 bases identical to TRBD2. Trimming at V came to 5 bases and at J to 0 bases, leaving 7 bases not matched to a gene. Germline CDR1 SGHTA, CDR2 FQGNSA. CDR3 length: 16 amino acids. The CDR3, as DNA: TGTGCCAGCAGCCATACAGGCGGGAGCTCCTACAATGAGCAGTTCTTC. It specifies CASSHTGGSSYNEQFF.

This chain connects TRBV18 to TRBJ2-7; 7 positions agree with TRBD2. The germline gives CDR1 KGHSH, CDR2 LQKENI. Germline trimming cut 6 bases from V and 4 bases from J; bases unmatched to any gene: 12. This CDR3 has 15 residues. This chain's CDR3 is CASSPLAGVVYEQYF. The CDR3 nucleotides read TGTGCCAGCTCGCCCTTGGCGGGAGTTGTGTACGAGCAGTACTTC.

The chain recombines TRBV5-4 with TRBJ2-7, with D perhaps assigned TRBD1 or TRBD2 (5 bases each). V was trimmed by 3 bases and J by 6 bases, leaving 22 bases between them. Germline assignment: CDR1 SGHNT and CDR2 YYREEE (reference sequence). This CDR3 spans 16 amino acids. The CDR3 DNA reads TGTGCCAGCAGCTCCGGGCCGGGACCGCATCGGGGCGAGCAGTACTTC. Its translation: CASSSGPGPHRGEQYF.

This chain uses TRBV7-6 with TRBJ2-7; 10 bases align to TRBD2. Trimming cost V 1 base and J 5 bases; bases outside gene matches: 8. This CDR3 has 16 residues. Germline CDR1 and CDR2: SGHVS and FNYEAQ. CDR3 in DNA: TGTGCCAGCAGCTTAGATTACGGGACTAGCGCGCACGAGCAGTACTTC. This sequence encodes CASSLDYGTSAHEQYF. Full variable domain (rest looked up from reference TRBV7-6 and TRBJ2-7): GAGVSQSPRYKVTKRGQDVALRCDPISGHVSLYWYRQALGQGPEFLTYFNYEAQQDKSGLPNDRFSAERPEGSISTLTIQRTEQRDSAMYRCASSLDYGTSAHEQYFGPGTRLTVT.

The genes are TRBV28 and TRBJ2-1; the match to TRBD2 covers 9 bases. The length of the CDR3 is 17 residues. The V gene end was trimmed by 2 bases and the J gene end by 8 bases; junction bases not matched to a gene: 13. Germline values: CDR1 MDHEN, CDR2 SYDVKM. CDR3 DNA sequence: TGTGCCAGCAGTTTAATTGGGTGGCGGGAGGGCCGCCATGAGCAGTTCTTC. Its protein is CASSLIGWREGRHEQFF.